The sequence of this TCR beta chain was determined in a study of blood T cell repertoires in COVID-19. Study in general: Donors in the United States, Italy and Spain gave samples during acute or convalescent COVID-19. T cells, B-cell-depleted T cells, or PBMCs supplied cDNA or gDNA.

How the authors handled the data: Reference gene primer amplification in the assay estimated nucleated cell counts. The assay was immunoSEQ multiplex PCR, and TCRdb's table has in-frame clones only and misses some. That table is the source of V, J and clone size, and D and trimming were worked out from the DNA. The top ten clones hold approximately 18% of a sample with around 150,000 clones, roughly four fifths of them seen once. The sequence was obtained from a woman of 80 years or more with acute or convalescent COVID-19. The sample was peripheral blood.

As DNA, the CDR3 is TGTGCCAGCAGCTTAAGTTCCGGTCTTGTATTCTCCTACGAGCAGTACTTC. It translates to CASSLSSGLVFSYEQYF. The chain recombines TRBV7-9 with TRBJ2-7; D gene uncertain. The germline CDR1 and CDR2 sequences are SEHNR and FQNEAQ (reference sequence). This CDR3 contains 17 residues. V was clipped by 2 bases and J by 0 bases, with 17 bases between them.